Listed here are 12 T cell receptor beta chains from one sample, sequenced in a study of cytomegalovirus exposure and HLA in healthy donors. The PCR used 60 Vbeta and 13 Jbeta primers. This table comes from immunoSEQ multiplex PCR, and its TCRdb copy is limited to in-frame clones, with some not included. The sample lists about 210,000 clones; 78% were seen once. The sample consisted of PBMCs. Source of these receptors: a boy younger than 18 in good health and CMV-seronegative.

The chain links TRBV11-2 to TRBJ2-7; D is perhaps TRBD2 (6 bases). Trimming pared 2 bases from V and 6 bases from J, leaving 17 bases between. Germline values: CDR1 SGHAT, CDR2 FQNNGV. The CDR3 is made up of 15 amino acids. CDR3 coding DNA: TGTGCCAGCAGCTTAATAACGGCCGATAGCGGCGAGCAGTACTTC. Encoded protein: CASSLITADSGEQYF.

This rearrangement joins TRBV11-3 to TRBJ2-7; TRBD1 agrees at 7 bases. The germline V gene encodes CDR1 SGHNT and CDR2 YENEEA. The CDR3 is made up of 14 amino acids. V dropped 5 bases and J dropped 4; count of bases not matched to a gene: 8. In DNA, the CDR3 is TGTGCCAGCAGCCGCCGACAGGGACAATACGAGCAGTACTTC. Translated: CASSRRQGQYEQYF. The whole variable domain, filled in from reference TRBV11-3 and TRBJ2-7, reads EAGVVQSPRYKIIEKKQPVAFWCNPISGHNTLYWYLQNLGQGPELLIRYENEEAVDDSQLPKDRFSAERLKGVDSTLKIQPAELGDSAVYLCASSRRQGQYEQYFGPGTRLTVT.

This clone was counted a few times. The V call is TRBV30, the J call TRBJ2-1, with D perhaps matching TRBD2 (6 bases). The ends were cut back, 2 bases at V and 14 bases at J, with 13 bases in the middle. In germline, CDR1 is GTSNPN, CDR2 SVGIG (reference sequence). The CDR3 totals 11 residues. The CDR3 DNA reads as TGTGCCTGGAGTTTCGGGAGAGGGAAGTTCTTC. Its protein is CAWSFGRGKFF.

CDR3 sequence (DNA): TGTGCCAGCACGGGGGACAGGAGGACTTTCTTT. Translated: CASTGDRRTFF. This chain uses TRBV11-3 with TRBJ1-1; 8 nucleotides agree with TRBD1. The CDR3 spans 11 residues. The germline gives CDR1 SGHNT, CDR2 YENEEA. Trimming at V came to 7 bases and at J to 12 bases, leaving 7 bases not matched to a gene.

The rearrangement joins TRBV27 to TRBJ1-6, with 12 positions matching TRBD1. Germline-derived CDR1 and CDR2 are MNHEY and SMNVEV (reference sequence). The CDR3 sequence is 18 residues long. V shed 5 bases and J 1 base; nucleotides not matched to a gene: 6. CDR3 loop: CASSLRDRGLSYNSPLHF. The DNA for the CDR3 is TGTGCCAGCAGTCTCCGGGACAGGGGGCTTTCCTATAATTCACCCCTCCACTTT.

The DNA for the CDR3 is TGTGCCAGCAGCTTATCTCTCCGTCAGCGGACCCAGTACTTC. It is translated as CASSLSLRQRTQYF. The rearrangement links TRBV11-3 to TRBJ2-5; D is unclear. This CDR3 is built from 14 residues. V was shortened by 2 bases and J by 7 bases, with 14 bases between the two germline ends. The germline CDR1 and CDR2 sequences are SGHNT and YENEEA.

The rearrangement uses TRBV5-1 and TRBJ1-1; D might be TRBD1 (6 bases). The germline V gene has CDR1 SGHRS and CDR2 YFSETQ. V was cut by 0 bases and J by 3 bases, with 9 bases left in between. This CDR3 region has 14 residues. The CDR3 sequence is CASSLEGHHTEAFF. The CDR3 coding sequence is TGCGCCAGCAGCTTGGAGGGACACCACACTGAAGCTTTCTTT.

The rearrangement joins TRBV7-7 to TRBJ2-3, with no clear D. Germline assignment: CDR1 SSHAT and CDR2 FNYEAQ (reference sequence). The CDR3 runs 13 residues. Trimming took 1 base from V and 6 from J, leaving 8 bases between them. Here the CDR3 reads CASSLDPGDTQYF. CDR3 DNA: TGTGCCAGCAGCTTAGACCCCGGGGATACGCAGTATTTT.

The J gene is TRBJ2-5, the V gene TRBV14; the D is unclear. TRBJ2-7 matches the DNA end more closely, so the J call is doubtful. CDR1 SGHDN and CDR2 FVKESK come from the germline V gene. This CDR3 comprises 15 residues. CDR3 amino acids: CASSQVGWSSYEQYF. In nucleotides, the CDR3 is TGTGCCAGCAGCCAAGTCGGGTGGAGCTCCTACGAGCAGTACTTC.

This chain links TRBV2 with TRBJ2-3, with TRBD2 matching over 12 bases. Germline V gene sequence: CDR1 SNHLY, CDR2 FYNNEI. This CDR3 has 14 residues. J gave up 5 bases and V 4 bases, and 1 base lay outside the gene matches. The CDR3 region is CASSGGLAGDTQYF. As DNA, the CDR3 is TGTGCCAGCAGTGGGGGACTAGCGGGAGATACGCAGTATTTT.

The chain uses TRBV2 and TRBJ2-1; 11 nucleotides agree with TRBD2. This CDR3 is 16 amino acids long. J lost 9 bases, V lost 1 base, and 8 bases had no gene match. The V gene's germline CDR1 is SNHLY and CDR2 FYNNEI. CDR3 coding DNA: TGTGCCAGCAGTGAAGACCTAGCGGGGGGCGGGAGTGAGCAGTTCTTC. Translating it yields CASSEDLAGGGSEQFF.

The chain joins TRBV9 to TRBJ1-6; 7 positions match TRBD1. V was pared by 0 bases and J by 7 bases, with 1 base of the junction left unmatched. Germline V gives CDR1 SGDLS, CDR2 YYNGEE. The CDR3 consists of 14 residues. DNA of the CDR3: TGTGCCAGCAGCGTAGTGACAGGGAATTCACCCCTCCACTTT. It codes for CASSVVTGNSPLHF. Supplemented by reference TRBV9 and TRBJ1-6, the full variable domain reads DSGVTQTPKHLITATGQRVTLRCSPRSGDLSVYWYQQSLDQGLQFLIQYYNGEERAKGNILERFSAQQFPDLHSELNLSSLELGDSALYFCASSVVTGNSPLHFGNGTRLTVT.